The next 13 T cell receptor beta chains were all read from a single sample in a study of cytotoxic CD8 clonotypes in ibrutinib-treated CLL. The data were produced by immunoSEQ multiplex PCR, yet TCRdb's version contains in-frame clones alone and is incomplete. The sample has about 17,000 clones, 64% seen once. Sequences were derived from PBMCs, sampled after 12 months of ibrutinib treatment. The origin of the receptors is a human donor with chronic lymphocytic leukemia.

V gene TRBV29-1 combines with J gene TRBJ2-1; TRBD2 matches 13 bases. J lost 0 bases, V lost 7 bases, and 9 bases had no gene match. The CDR3 covers 17 residues. Germline values: CDR1 SQVTM, CDR2 ANQGSEA. The CDR3, as DNA: TGCAGCGGGGGACTAGCGGGAAGTCCGAACTCCTACAATGAGCAGTTCTTC. Amino acid sequence: CSGGLAGSPNSYNEQFF.

The chain employs TRBV23-1 and TRBJ2-7, with D perhaps given as TRBD1 or TRBD2 (5 bases each). TRBV23-1 is an ORF, and what it does is uncertain. The V end was cut by 8 bases, the J end by 2 bases, with 13 bases between. The length of the CDR3 is 13 residues. The CDR3 nucleotides read TGCGCCAGCGGGACGGGGAATACCTACGAGCAGTACTTC. It is translated as CASGTGNTYEQYF.

This clone was observed a handful of times. This chain links TRBV5-5 with TRBJ2-3; D might be TRBD2 (5 bases). V was clipped by 4 bases and J by 0 bases, with 9 bases between them. The germline gives CDR1 SGHKS, CDR2 YYEKEE (reference sequence). This CDR3 region has 14 residues. This chain's CDR3 is CASSPWTSTDTQYF. Here the CDR3 DNA reads TGTGCCAGCAGCCCTTGGACTAGCACAGATACGCAGTATTTT.

The CDR3 loop reads CASSLGTATNEKLFF. In DNA, the CDR3 is TGTGCCAGCAGCTTGGGGACGGCAACTAATGAAAAACTGTTTTTT. The chain couples TRBV5-5 to TRBJ1-4, with unresolved D. The V and J ends lost 0 bases and 0 bases respectively, with 6 bases between them. CDR3 length: 15 residues. From germline, CDR1 is SGHKS and CDR2 YYEKEE (reference sequence).

The chain carries TRBV27 and TRBJ2-7; no definite D call. Trimming pared 5 bases from V and 7 bases from J, leaving 6 bases between. Germline V lookup: CDR1 MNHEY, CDR2 SMNVEV (reference sequence). CDR3 length equals 10 residues. In DNA, the CDR3 is TGTGCCAGCAGTCGCTTGGAGCAGTACTTC. Protein sequence: CASSRLEQYF.

The chain carries TRBV30 and TRBJ2-1, with D perhaps matching TRBD2 (5 bases). This CDR3 comprises 11 residues. The germline gives CDR1 GTSNPN, CDR2 SVGIG (reference sequence). V gave up 5 bases and J gave up 9 bases, with 11 bases separating them. The CDR3 nucleotides read TGTGCCTGGGTGCTCGCGGGTGAGCAGTTCTTC. As protein: CAWVLAGEQFF.

This clone has a handful of counts. The rearrangement joins TRBV5-1 to TRBJ2-1; D tentatively fits TRBD1 or TRBD2 (6 bases each). Germline V gene lookup returns CDR1 SGHRS and CDR2 YFSETQ. The ends were cut back, 1 base at V and 0 bases at J, with 17 bases in the middle. The CDR3 extends over 18 amino acids. CDR3 DNA sequence: TGCGCCAGCAGCTTGTGGGGGGCGAGCGGCATCTCCTACAATGAGCAGTTCTTC. It encodes CASSLWGASGISYNEQFF. Filled out from reference TRBV5-1 and TRBJ2-1, the complete variable domain reads KAGVTQTPRYLIKTRGQQVTLSCSPISGHRSVSWYQQTPGQGLQFLFEYFSETQRNKGNFPGRFSGRQFSNSRSEMNVSTLELGDSALYLCASSLWGASGISYNEQFFGPGTRLTVL.

This chain connects TRBV10-2 to TRBJ2-2; D not resolved. The CDR3 contains 13 residues. Trimming cost V 4 bases and J 5 bases, with 8 bases left between them. Germline V gene lookup returns CDR1 WSHSY and CDR2 SAAADI. The CDR3 bases are TGCGCCAGCAGTGTGAAGCAGACCGGGGAGCTGTTTTTT. Translating it yields CASSVKQTGELFF.

This clone was seen more than once but under ten times. This rearrangement joins TRBV5-6 to TRBJ2-5, with D possibly TRBD2 on 6 matching bases. Germline assignment: CDR1 SGHDT and CDR2 YYEEEE. V was cut by 1 base and J by 1 base, with 11 bases left in between. The CDR3 is 15 residues long. The DNA of the CDR3 is TGTGCCAGCAGCTTGTTTAGGGGACTCCAAGAGACCCAGTACTTC. Its protein is CASSLFRGLQETQYF.

This clone has only a few counts. This rearrangement joins TRBV4-1 to TRBJ1-2; 8 positions agree with TRBD1. Trimming took 3 bases from V and 3 from J; bases not matched to a gene: 6. Germline V gene data show CDR1 as MGHRA and CDR2 as YSYEKL. CDR3 length equals 15 residues. CDR3: CASSQRTGSDYGYTF. DNA for the CDR3: TGCGCCAGCAGCCAGAGGACAGGGAGCGACTATGGCTACACCTTC.

This chain joins TRBV27 and TRBJ2-3; D is perhaps TRBD1 or TRBD2 (5 bases each). V dropped 6 bases and J dropped 2 bases, with 15 bases sitting between them. The CDR3 sequence is 15 residues long. In germline, CDR1 is MNHEY, CDR2 SMNVEV (reference sequence). The CDR3 sequence is CASRTGRLYTDTQYF. In nucleotides, the CDR3 is TGTGCCAGCAGGACGGGACGACTCTACACAGATACGCAGTATTTT.

This clone was counted only a few times. The gene calls are TRBV4-2 and TRBJ1-1; 9 bases are a match to TRBD1. The CDR3 length is 15 residues. The J segment lost 7 bases and the V segment lost 3 bases, leaving 9 bases of the junction unmatched. The germline CDR1 and CDR2 sequences are LGHNA and YNFKEQ. CDR3 coding DNA: TGTGCCAGCAGCCATAATAGACAGGGGGTAGGTGAAGCTTTCTTT. It yields the protein CASSHNRQGVGEAFF.

DNA for the CDR3: TGTGCCAGCAGTTATGTGGGACAACCCACCGGGGAGCTGTTTTTT. Its protein product is CASSYVGQPTGELFF. V gene TRBV6-5 combines with J gene TRBJ2-2; D possibly corresponds to TRBD1 (6 bases). Trimming cost V 3 bases and J 4 bases, with 12 bases left between them. The CDR3 has 15 amino acids. The germline V gene encodes CDR1 MNHEY and CDR2 SVGAGI.